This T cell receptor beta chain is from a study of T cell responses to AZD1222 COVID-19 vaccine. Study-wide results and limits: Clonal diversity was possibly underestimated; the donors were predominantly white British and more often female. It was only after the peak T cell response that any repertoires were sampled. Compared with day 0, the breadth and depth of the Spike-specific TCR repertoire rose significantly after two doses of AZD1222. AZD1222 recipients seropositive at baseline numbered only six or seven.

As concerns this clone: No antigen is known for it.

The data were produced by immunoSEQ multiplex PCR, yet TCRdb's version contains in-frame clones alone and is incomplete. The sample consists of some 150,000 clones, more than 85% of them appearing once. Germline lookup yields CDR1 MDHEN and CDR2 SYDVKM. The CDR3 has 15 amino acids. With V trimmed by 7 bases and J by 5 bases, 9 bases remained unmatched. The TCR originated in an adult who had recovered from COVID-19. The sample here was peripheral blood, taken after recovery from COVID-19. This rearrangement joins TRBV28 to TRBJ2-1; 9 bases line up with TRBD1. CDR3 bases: TGTGCCAGCACTCAACAGGGGGCCCTCAACAATGAGCAGTTCTTC. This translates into CASTQQGALNNEQFF.